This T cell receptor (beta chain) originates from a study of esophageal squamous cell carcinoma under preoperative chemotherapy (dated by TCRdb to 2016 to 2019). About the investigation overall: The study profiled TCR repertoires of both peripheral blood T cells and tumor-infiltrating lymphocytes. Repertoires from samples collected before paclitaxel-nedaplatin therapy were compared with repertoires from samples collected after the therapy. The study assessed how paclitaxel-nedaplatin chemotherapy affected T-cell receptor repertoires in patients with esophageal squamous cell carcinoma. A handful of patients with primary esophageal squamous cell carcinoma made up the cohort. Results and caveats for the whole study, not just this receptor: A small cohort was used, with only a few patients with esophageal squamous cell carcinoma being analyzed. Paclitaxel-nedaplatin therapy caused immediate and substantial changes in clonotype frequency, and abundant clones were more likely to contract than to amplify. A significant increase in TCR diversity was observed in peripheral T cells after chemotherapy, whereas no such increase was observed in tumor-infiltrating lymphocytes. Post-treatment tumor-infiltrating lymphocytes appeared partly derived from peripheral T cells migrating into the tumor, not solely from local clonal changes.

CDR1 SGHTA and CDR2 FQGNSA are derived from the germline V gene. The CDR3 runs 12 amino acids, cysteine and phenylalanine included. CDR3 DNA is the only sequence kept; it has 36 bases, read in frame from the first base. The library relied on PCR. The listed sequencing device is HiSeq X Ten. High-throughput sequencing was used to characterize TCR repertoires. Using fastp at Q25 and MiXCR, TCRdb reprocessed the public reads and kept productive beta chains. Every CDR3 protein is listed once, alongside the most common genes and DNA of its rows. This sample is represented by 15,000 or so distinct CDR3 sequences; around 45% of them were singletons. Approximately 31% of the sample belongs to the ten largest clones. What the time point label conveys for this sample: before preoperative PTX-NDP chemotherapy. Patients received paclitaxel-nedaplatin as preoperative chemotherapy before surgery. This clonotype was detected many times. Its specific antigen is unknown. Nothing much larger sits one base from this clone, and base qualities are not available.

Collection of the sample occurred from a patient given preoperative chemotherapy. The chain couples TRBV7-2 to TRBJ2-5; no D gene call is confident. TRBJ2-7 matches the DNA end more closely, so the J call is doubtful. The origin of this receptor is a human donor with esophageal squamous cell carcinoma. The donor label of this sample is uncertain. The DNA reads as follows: TGTGCCAGCAGCTTAGACATGTACGAGCAGTACTTC. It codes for CASSLDMYEQYF.